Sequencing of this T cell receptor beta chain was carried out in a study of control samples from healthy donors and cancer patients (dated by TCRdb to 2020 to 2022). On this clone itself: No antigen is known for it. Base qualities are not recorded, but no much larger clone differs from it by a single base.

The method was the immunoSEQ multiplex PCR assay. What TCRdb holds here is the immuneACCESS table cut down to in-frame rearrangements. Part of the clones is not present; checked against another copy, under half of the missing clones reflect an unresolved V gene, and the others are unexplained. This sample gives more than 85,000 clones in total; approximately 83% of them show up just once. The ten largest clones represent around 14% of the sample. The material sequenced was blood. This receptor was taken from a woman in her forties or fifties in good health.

CDR3 reads: CAVSGGAVNEQFF. The nucleotide sequence is given as TGTGCCGTGAGCGGGGGGGCGGTAAATGAGCAGTTCTTC. Recombination joined TRBV10-3 with TRBJ2-1, with TRBD2 identical over 10 junction bases. Ends trimmed: V by 11 bases, J by 7 bases; bases unmatched to a gene: 8. Spanning cysteine to phenylalanine, the CDR3 consists of 13 amino acids. CDR3 DNA only is kept here, 39 bases in frame from base 1. The CDR1 and CDR2 encoded by the germline V gene are ENHRY and SYGVKD.